The 29 T cell receptor beta chains below were found in one sample sequenced in a study of T cells in Graves' hyperthyroidism and ophthalmopathy. TCR beta CDR3 region amplification was performed from RNA transcripts. A first-round RT-PCR of the TCR CDR3 used the HTBI primer set. TCRdb redid the calling of the multiplex PCR reads with MiXCR, one entry per CDR3 protein. The data hold a few hundred thousand distinct CDR3 sequences, with about 16% observed a single time. The sample taken for sequencing was blood. The origin of the receptors is a woman aged 30 to 39 with Graves' ophthalmopathy.

This clonotype was seen a few times. The gene calls are TRBV15 and TRBJ2-5; D remains unclear. CDR3 length equals 12 residues. Germline V gene lookup returns CDR1 LNHNV and CDR2 YYDKDF (reference sequence). Between the trimmed V and J ends, which lost 0 bases and 5 bases, there was a span of 4 bases. Written as DNA, the CDR3 is TGTGCCACCAGCAGAGAACCGGAGACCCAGTACTTC. Protein sequence: CATSREPETQYF.

This chain uses TRBV6-9 with TRBJ2-1, with 12 positions matching TRBD2. Germline loops: CDR1 MNHGY, CDR2 SVAAGI. This CDR3 comprises 18 residues. Trimming cost V 3 bases and J 3 bases; bases outside gene matches: 9. CDR3: CASSYSLAGGPFYNEQFF. The CDR3 nucleotides are TGTGCCAGCAGTTACAGTCTAGCGGGAGGGCCTTTCTACAATGAGCAGTTCTTC.

This clonotype was found a few times. The chain combines TRBV19 with TRBJ2-5; D is possibly TRBD1 (5 bases). CDR1 is LNHDA and CDR2 is SQIVND in the germline V gene (reference sequence). The CDR3 has 13 residues. With 3 bases removed from V and 2 bases from J, the gap between germline ends came to 7 bases. The CDR3 nucleotides read TGTGCCAGTAGTATGAGACAGCAAGAGACCCAGTACTTC. Its translation is CASSMRQQETQYF.

This clonotype was seen ten or more times. This chain connects TRBV27 to TRBJ2-1, with 7 nucleotides matching TRBD2. The trim removed 5 bases at V and 7 bases at J, leaving 5 bases unmatched. From germline, CDR1 is MNHEY and CDR2 SMNVEV (reference sequence). This CDR3 region has 13 residues. The CDR3 region has the DNA TGTGCCAGCAGTCCCCGGACTAGTAATGAGCAGTTCTTC. It specifies CASSPRTSNEQFF.

The sample holds a few counts of this clonotype. Here the CDR3 DNA reads TGCGCCAGCAGCCAAGATCGAGGGCTACCCCAGCATTTT. The encoded protein is CASSQDRGLPQHF. V usage is TRBV4-3 and J usage is TRBJ1-5, with D uncertain. CDR3 length equals 13 residues. The V end was cut by 0 bases, the J end by 10 bases, with 10 bases between. Germline V gene sequence: CDR1 LGHNA, CDR2 YSLEER.

This chain links TRBV4-2 with TRBJ1-1, with D hard to call. V dropped 0 bases and J dropped 5 bases, with 19 bases sitting between them. CDR3 length equals 17 residues. Germline loops: CDR1 LGHNA, CDR2 YNFKEQ. The CDR3 bases are TGTGCCAGCAGCCAAGATCAGTTCTACAGAACTGTGACTGAAGCTTTCTTT. Translated: CASSQDQFYRTVTEAFF.

This clonotype was observed many times. The chain uses TRBV28 and TRBJ2-7, with TRBD1 matching over 9 bases. CDR1 MDHEN and CDR2 SYDVKM come from the germline V gene. This CDR3 is 13 amino acids long. V lost 5 bases and J lost 4; bases outside the gene matches: 3. CDR3 protein: CASSTGGGYEQYF. In DNA form, the CDR3 reads TGTGCCAGCAGTACAGGGGGCGGGTACGAGCAGTACTTC.

This clonotype appeared many times. V gene TRBV9 combines with J gene TRBJ1-4, with D unclear. V gave up 2 bases and J gave up 8 bases, with 16 bases separating them. The CDR3 loop spans 15 amino acids. Germline V gives CDR1 SGDLS, CDR2 YYNGEE. This CDR3 reads CASSVFGLLGEKLFF. For the CDR3, the DNA is TGTGCCAGCAGCGTCTTCGGCCTATTGGGGGAAAAACTGTTTTTT.

Ten or more counts support this clonotype. This rearrangement joins TRBV5-5 to TRBJ2-1; 9 bases map to TRBD2. V was pared by 0 bases and J by 7 bases, with 5 bases of the junction left unmatched. Germline values: CDR1 SGHKS, CDR2 YYEKEE (reference sequence). The CDR3 has 15 residues. CDR3 bases: TGTGCCAGCAGCTTGGCTAGCGGGATAACAAATGAGCAGTTCTTC. Its protein is CASSLASGITNEQFF.

This clonotype was seen many times. This chain links TRBV30 with TRBJ2-1, with 11 bases that match TRBD1. Trimming cost V 8 bases and J 7 bases; bases outside gene matches: 7. CDR3 length: 13 amino acids. CDR1 is GTSNPN, CDR2 SVGIG, per germline (reference sequence). This CDR3 is CAGGRDRGNEQFF. CDR3 sequence (DNA): TGTGCCGGAGGCCGGGACAGGGGGAATGAGCAGTTCTTC.

This clonotype was observed a few times. V gene TRBV6-2 or TRBV6-3 combines with J gene TRBJ1-6; D may be TRBD1 (6 bases). Germline V lookup: CDR1 MNHEY, CDR2 SVGEGT. This CDR3 has 16 residues. Trimming took 0 bases from V and 9 from J, leaving 15 bases between them. The chain's CDR3 is CASSYSEGGGGSPLHF. In DNA form, the CDR3 reads TGTGCCAGCAGTTACTCGGAAGGAGGGGGGGGTTCACCCCTCCACTTT.

This clonotype was counted ten times or more. The V gene is TRBV30, the J gene TRBJ2-2, with no clear D. V was clipped by 0 bases and J by 3 bases, with 14 bases between them. The CDR3 covers 16 residues. Germline assignment: CDR1 GTSNPN and CDR2 SVGIG (reference sequence). The CDR3 is CAWSVGPRVDTGELFF. The CDR3, as DNA: TGTGCCTGGAGTGTTGGCCCTAGGGTCGACACCGGGGAGCTGTTTTTT.

This clonotype was counted only a few times. CDR3 coding DNA: TGTGCCAGCAGCGCGGGGCACTATGGCTACACCTTC. This gives the protein CASSAGHYGYTF. This chain joins TRBV9 and TRBJ1-2, with D perhaps TRBD1 (5 bases). This CDR3 spans 12 amino acids. Deletions cut 3 bases from V and 3 bases from J, with 6 bases between. The germline V gene has CDR1 SGDLS and CDR2 YYNGEE.

This clonotype has a handful of counts. This chain uses TRBV20-1 with TRBJ1-4; 11 bases agree with TRBD1. The CDR3 runs to 16 residues. Germline lookup yields CDR1 DFQATT and CDR2 SNEGSKA (reference sequence). With 3 bases clipped from V and 8 bases from J, the junction kept 11 bases outside the gene matches. The CDR3 DNA reads TGCAGTGCTAGTCGGACAGGGGGCTCGTTTGGCGAAAAACTGTTTTTT. Translating it yields CSASRTGGSFGEKLFF.

For this clonotype: Mismatch with germline at one junction end may stem from a read error. The gene calls are TRBV5-1 and TRBJ1-1; tentatively, D is TRBD1 (6 bases). Germline assignment: CDR1 SGHRS and CDR2 YFSETQ. The CDR3 totals 14 residues. The CDR3 DNA reads TGTGCCAGCAGCGGGGACATCTCACTCTCTGAAGCTTTCTTT. It encodes CASSGDISLSEAFF. Variable domain in full (rest from reference TRBV5-1 and TRBJ1-1): KAGVTQTPRYLIKTRGQQVTLSCSPISGHRSVSWYQQTPGQGLQFLFEYFSETQRNKGNFPGRFSGRQFSNSRSEMNVSTLELGDSALYLCASSGDISLSEAFFGQGTRLTVV.

The chain employs TRBV5-1 and TRBJ2-5; 14 bases are shared with TRBD2. The ends lost 4 bases at V and 1 base at J; junction bases unmatched: 6. This CDR3 is built from 17 residues. Germline V gene sequence: CDR1 SGHRS, CDR2 YFSETQ. CDR3 residues: CASSPGGTSGSQETQYF. CDR3 nucleotide sequence: TGCGCCAGCAGCCCGGGGGGGACTAGCGGGAGCCAAGAGACCCAGTACTTC.

The V and J genes are TRBV27 and TRBJ1-1, with 7 positions matching TRBD1. Germline CDR1 is MNHEY and CDR2 is SMNVEV (reference sequence). The CDR3 extends over 15 amino acids. V lost 6 bases, J lost 5 bases, and 12 bases stayed unmatched. CDR3 loop: CASRREGAGGTEAFF. The CDR3 DNA follows: TGTGCCAGCAGGCGCGAGGGGGCTGGGGGAACTGAAGCTTTCTTT.

This clonotype came up many times. The rearrangement uses TRBV28 and TRBJ2-7; no definite D call. The CDR3 consists of 13 residues. CDR1 MDHEN and CDR2 SYDVKM come from the germline V gene. Trimming shortened V by 2 bases and J by 3 bases, and 8 bases separated the two germline ends. The chain's CDR3 is CASSLDGNYEQYF. In nucleotides, the CDR3 is TGTGCCAGCAGTTTAGATGGGAACTACGAGCAGTACTTC.

The rearrangement uses TRBV19 and TRBJ2-1; 9 nucleotides match TRBD2. The germline V gene encodes CDR1 LNHDA and CDR2 SQIVND (reference sequence). V was pared by 0 bases and J by 9 bases, with 12 bases of the junction left unmatched. This CDR3 region has 17 residues. This CDR3 reads CASSIDWGGGRVGEQFF. The CDR3 DNA reads TGTGCCAGTAGTATAGATTGGGGCGGCGGGAGGGTAGGTGAGCAGTTCTTC.

This chain uses TRBV6-2 or TRBV6-3 with TRBJ1-5, with D possibly matching TRBD1 (5 bases). CDR3 length equals 15 residues. Germline-derived CDR1 and CDR2 are MNHEY and SVGEGT. V lost 5 bases and J 2 bases, leaving 13 bases between the germline ends. The CDR3 DNA sequence: TGTGCCAGCAGTAGACAGCAGCCGGGCAATCAGCCCCAGCATTTT. It translates to CASSRQQPGNQPQHF.

CDR3 amino acids: CASSYVGARGTEAFF. The DNA of the CDR3 is TGTGCCAGCAGTTATGTAGGGGCGCGGGGCACTGAAGCTTTCTTT. This chain joins TRBV6-2 or TRBV6-3 and TRBJ1-1; possibly TRBD1 for D (5 bases). Germline V gene lookup returns CDR1 MNHEY and CDR2 SVGEGT. V lost 3 bases and J 4 bases, leaving 15 bases between the germline ends. There are 15 residues in the CDR3.

This clonotype was counted many times. The rearrangement joins TRBV28 to TRBJ2-3; 11 bases line up with TRBD2. The germline V gene encodes CDR1 MDHEN and CDR2 SYDVKM. J gave up 4 bases and V 6 bases, and 6 bases lay outside the gene matches. This CDR3 contains 15 residues. CDR3 amino acids: CASSPYSGRADTQYF. CDR3 nucleotides: TGTGCCAGCAGCCCCTATAGCGGGAGGGCAGATACGCAGTATTTT. The entire variable domain, with the rest obtained from reference TRBV28 and TRBJ2-3, is as follows: DVKVTQSSRYLVKRTGEKVFLECVQDMDHENMFWYRQDPGLGLRLIYFSYDVKMKEKGDIPEGYSVSREKKERFSLILESASTNQTSMYLCASSPYSGRADTQYFGPGTRLTVL.

This clonotype was seen a few times. The J gene is TRBJ2-3, the V gene TRBV5-4; D gene uncertain. Germline CDR1 is SGHNT and CDR2 is YYREEE (reference sequence). V lost 0 bases and J 2 bases, leaving 10 bases between the germline ends. CDR3 length equals 15 residues. CDR3 nucleotides: TGTGCCAGCAGCTTGGCTGCAGCACACACAGATACGCAGTATTTT. This translates into CASSLAAAHTDTQYF.

There are many counts of this clonotype. V and J are TRBV27 and TRBJ2-2, with 7 bases aligning to TRBD1. Germline assignment: CDR1 MNHEY and CDR2 SMNVEV (reference sequence). The CDR3 totals 15 residues. With 2 bases clipped from V and 3 bases from J, the junction kept 3 bases outside the gene matches. DNA for the CDR3: TGTGCCAGCAGTTTAGGGGACAGTCACACCGGGGAGCTGTTTTTT. It codes for CASSLGDSHTGELFF.

The CDR3 is CAVKGAGEQYF. The CDR3 DNA reads TGTGCCGTGAAGGGGGCGGGTGAGCAGTACTTC. J is TRBJ2-7 and V is TRBV30, with 7 bases aligning to TRBD1. The CDR3 loop spans 11 amino acids. Germline V gene lookup returns CDR1 GTSNPN and CDR2 SVGIG (reference sequence). J gave up 7 bases and V 8 bases, and 8 bases lay outside the gene matches. Complete variable domain (other parts from reference TRBV30 and TRBJ2-7): SQTIHQWPATLVQPVGSPLSLECTVEGTSNPNLYWYRQAAGRGLQLLFYSVGIGQISSEVPQNLSASRPQDRQFILSSKKLLLSDSGFYLCAVKGAGEQYFGPGTRLTVT.

The chain employs TRBV6-2 or TRBV6-3 and TRBJ2-1, with D possibly TRBD2 on 6 matching bases. V lost 8 bases, J lost 9 bases, and 14 bases lay in between. Germline V CDR1 and CDR2: MNHEY, SVGEGT. This CDR3 spans 12 amino acids. The CDR3 bases are TGTGCCAGCGGGGTAAAGGAGGGTGAGCAGTTCTTC. It encodes CASGVKEGEQFF.

This clonotype was seen ten or more times. CDR3 sequence: CASSSSRQSTEQYF. For the CDR3, the DNA is TGCGCCAGCAGCTCGTCGAGACAGAGCACCGAGCAGTACTTC. The gene calls are TRBV5-1 and TRBJ2-7, with D perhaps matching TRBD1 (5 bases). Germline lookup yields CDR1 SGHRS and CDR2 YFSETQ. The CDR3 consists of 14 residues. Trimming shortened V by 3 bases and J by 6 bases, and 16 bases separated the two germline ends.

This clonotype was counted ten times or more. J is TRBJ2-3 and V is TRBV6-1; D unclear. CDR1 and CDR2 (germline): MNHNS, SASEGT. Trimming took 2 bases from V and 0 from J, leaving 3 bases between them. The CDR3 totals 13 residues. This CDR3 is CASSERSTDTQYF. The CDR3 nucleotides are TGTGCCAGCAGTGAAAGGAGCACAGATACGCAGTATTTT.

This clonotype was seen ten or more times. V usage is TRBV12-3 or TRBV12-4 and J usage is TRBJ2-7; possible D gene TRBD2, 6 bases. CDR3 length: 14 amino acids. V dropped 5 bases and J dropped 2 bases, with 13 bases sitting between them. The CDR3 DNA is TGTGCCAGCAGTGCCAGCGGGCCAACCTACGAGCAGTACTTC. The encoded protein is CASSASGPTYEQYF.